These T cell receptor beta chains were read from a single sample in a study of a mutant IDH1 vaccine in newly diagnosed glioma. Antigen specificity for these receptors is unknown. Here immunoSEQ multiplex PCR was the method, and the copy in TCRdb shows in-frame clones only, minus some. The sample shows about 32,000 clones, roughly 78% of them seen only once. Specimen: PBMCs, collected from a glioma patient whose treatment included an IDH1 peptide vaccine. These receptors came from a man aged 25 to 45 with glioma. CDR3s include the opening cysteine and the closing phenylalanine or tryptophan. Fields, in order: clone size, V gene, D gene, J gene, CDR3 DNA, CDR3 protein. A D gene is named only where the DNA matches it firmly. Clone size is shown for a subset of rows, as once, few, many or a class of expanded clone.

>large|TRBV27|TRBD2|TRBJ2-2
TGTGCCAGCAGTTCACTAGCGGGGGTCTCCACCGGGGAGCTGTTTTTT
CASSSLAGVSTGELFF
>.|TRBV2|.|TRBJ1-2
TGTGCCACCGAGGCAGGGGAGGACGGCTACACCTTC
CATEAGEDGYTF
>.|TRBV19|TRBD1|TRBJ2-6
TGTGCCACGGACAGGGGGCTCGGGGCCAACGTCCTGACTTTC
CATDRGLGANVLTF
>once|TRBV27|.|TRBJ2-5
TGTGCCAGCAGTGTCCGGCCTCGAGATCCTCAGTACTTC
CASSVRPRDPQYF
>.|TRBV30|TRBD1|TRBJ2-7
TGTGCCTGGAGTGAGGACAGGGGAAACGAGCAGTACTTC
CAWSEDRGNEQYF
>.|TRBV28|TRBD2|TRBJ2-1
TGTGCCAGCACCTTAAGCGGGAGGGTCAATGAGCAGTTCTTC
CASTLSGRVNEQFF
>.|TRBV2|.|TRBJ1-2
TGTGCCAGCAGCTTCATATCAGGGGAATATGGCTACACCTTC
CASSFISGEYGYTF
>.|TRBV5-4|.|TRBJ1-2
TGTGCCAGCAGGATGTTTCGAGGTTTTGGCTACACCTTC
CASRMFRGFGYTF
>.|TRBV21-1|.|TRBJ1-1
TGTGCCAGCAGCAAAGGGACAGGAAAAATTGAAGCTTTCTTT
CASSKGTGKIEAFF
>.|TRBV27|TRBD1|TRBJ2-7
TGTGCCAGCAGTATGTCGGGACAGGGCTACGAGCAGTACTTC
CASSMSGQGYEQYF
>.|TRBV5-1|.|TRBJ2-1
TGCGCCAGCATCCCCGGGACTCTCGGAGGCAATGAGCAGTTCTTC
CASIPGTLGGNEQFF
>.|TRBV6-6|TRBD2|TRBJ2-1
TGTGCCAGCAGTCCACTTCAACGGGGGGGAGACAATGAGCAGTTCTTC
CASSPLQRGGDNEQFF
>.|TRBV4-1|.|TRBJ1-1
TGCGCCAGCAGCCGAGACCCCGAGGAAAAAGCTTTCTTT
CASSRDPEEKAFF
>.|TRBV5-4|.|TRBJ2-3
TGTGCCAGCAGCTTGGGTGCGGGCGCCCAGCAGTATTTT
CASSLGAGAQQYF
>.|TRBV28|TRBD2|TRBJ2-7
TGTGCCAGCAGTTTCGGGGCTCTAGCGGGATCTGGCGAGCAGTACTTC
CASSFGALAGSGEQYF
>few|TRBV4-1|.|TRBJ1-3
TGCGCCAGCAGCCAAGGTCCGGGGCCCGGACAGAACACCATATATTTT
CASSQGPGPGQNTIYF
>.|TRBV7-2|.|TRBJ2-7
TGTGCCAGCAGCCCAGTCATCGCCTACGAGCAGTACTTC
CASSPVIAYEQYF
>.|TRBV5-1|TRBD2|TRBJ2-3
TGCGCCAGCAGCTTGGTTGCGGGAGGTTTTGATACGCAGTATTTT
CASSLVAGGFDTQYF
>.|TRBV27|.|TRBJ1-5
TGTGCCACCCACGACGCGAATAGCAATCAGCCCCAGCATTTT
CATHDANSNQPQHF
>.|TRBV7-8|.|TRBJ1-6
TGTGCCAGCAGCTTAGCTGCCCAGGGAGAGGGTCGTTCACCCCTCCACTTT
CASSLAAQGEGRSPLHF
>.|TRBV5-6|.|TRBJ2-7
TGTGCCAGCAGCCGATGGGCTCGTTGGGGGTCCCCCTCGGCCTACGAGCAGTACTTC
CASSRWARWGSPSAYEQYF
>few|TRBV7-2|.|TRBJ1-2
TGTGCCAGCAGCCGGGACTCGACAGGCCTTGGGGGCTACACCTTC
CASSRDSTGLGGYTF
>.|TRBV15|.|TRBJ1-2
TGTGCCACCAGCGCAACAACGGGAGAATGGGGAGGCTACACCTTC
CATSATTGEWGGYTF
>.|TRBV6-1|.|TRBJ2-7
TGTGCCAGCAGCGCCTTGGAGAGCTCCTACGAGCAGTACTTC
CASSALESSYEQYF
>.|TRBV4-3|.|TRBJ1-5
TGCGCCAGCAGCCAAGTGGGTATGGTGGAGCCCCAGCATTTT
CASSQVGMVEPQHF
>.|TRBV6-6|.|TRBJ2-7
TGTGCCAGCAGTTACTCGGCTAGCGACCCTGAGCAGTACTTC
CASSYSASDPEQYF
>.|TRBV6-4|.|TRBJ2-5
TGTGCCAGACATCCTCGCTCGGACAGTACACAAGAGACCCAGTACTTC
CARHPRSDSTQETQYF
>once|TRBV9|.|TRBJ2-2
TGTGCCAGCAGCGGCAAATTGAACACCGGGGAGCTGTTTTTT
CASSGKLNTGELFF
>.|TRBV4-1|TRBD1|TRBJ1-5
TGCGCCAGCAGCCACCCCAACAGGGGGAACAATCAGCCCCAGCATTTT
CASSHPNRGNNQPQHF
>.|TRBV29-1|.|TRBJ2-7
TGCAGCGTTGGCACAAACTACGAGCAGTACTTC
CSVGTNYEQYF
>.|TRBV2|.|TRBJ2-2
TGTGCCAGCAGTGGGTCGGGAGCCGGGGAGCTGTTTTTT
CASSGSGAGELFF
>few|TRBV7-2|.|TRBJ1-2
TGTGCCAGCAGCTTAGTAATGACACCGGGAGGCGCCTTC
CASSLVMTPGGAF
>.|TRBV7-9|.|TRBJ1-3
TGTGCCAGCAGCTTTGGTAGATACTCTGGAAACACCATATATTTT
CASSFGRYSGNTIYF
>.|TRBV28|.|TRBJ1-3
TGTGCCAGCAGTGGGCAGGGGTTTGGAAACACCATATATTTT
CASSGQGFGNTIYF
>.|TRBV2|.|TRBJ1-5
TGTGCCAGCACCTTTACAGGGCAGCCCCAGCATTTT
CASTFTGQPQHF
>.|TRBV14|.|TRBJ2-1
TGTGCCAGCAGCCAAGACAACTACAATGAGCAGTTCTTC
CASSQDNYNEQFF
>.|TRBV5-1|.|TRBJ1-5
TGCGCCAGCAGCTTGGGGGGAAATATTATCAATCAGCCCCAGCATTTT
CASSLGGNIINQPQHF
>.|TRBV7-9|TRBD1|TRBJ2-7
TGTGCCAGCAGCTTGCGGACAGGGACCTACGAGCAGTACTTC
CASSLRTGTYEQYF
>.|TRBV2|.|TRBJ2-5
TGTGCCAGCATGGGTGAAGAGACCCAGTACTTC
CASMGEETQYF
>.|TRBV9|TRBD1|TRBJ1-1
TGTGCCAGCAGCGAGGGGGCCCCAATGAACACTGAAGCTTTCTTT
CASSEGAPMNTEAFF
>.|TRBV2|TRBD1|TRBJ2-7
TGTGCCAGCAGGGGACAGGGGCGCTACGAGCAGTACTTC
CASRGQGRYEQYF
>.|TRBV6-1|.|TRBJ1-1
TGTGCCAGCAGTGAGGGGGGGGCGGGCACTGAAGCTTTCTTT
CASSEGGAGTEAFF
>.|TRBV27|TRBD2|TRBJ2-2
TGTGCCAGCATGGGGATGGGGACTAGCGGGAGGGCCCTTCGGACCGGGGAGCTGTTTTTT
CASMGMGTSGRALRTGELFF
>.|TRBV29-1|.|TRBJ1-3
TGCAGCGTTGCTGAGTTCTCTGGAAACACCATATATTTT
CSVAEFSGNTIYF
>few|TRBV6-6|.|TRBJ1-1
TGTGCCAGCAGCCAGCGTGGCGACACTGAAGCTTTCTTT
CASSQRGDTEAFF
>.|TRBV5-4|.|TRBJ1-6
TGTGCCAGCAGCTTCGGAATCAGCTCCTATAATTCACCCCTCCACTTT
CASSFGISSYNSPLHF
>.|TRBV27|.|TRBJ2-4
TGTGCCAGCAGTTTACTGGGGGGACCTTACTTC
CASSLLGGPYF
>.|TRBV7-8|.|TRBJ2-7
TGTGCCAGCAGCTTAAGGTGGCCAGATTCTTACGAGCAGTACTTC
CASSLRWPDSYEQYF
>.|TRBV9|TRBD1|TRBJ1-3
TGTGCCAGCAGCGAATCAGGGGGAGAGGTTGGAAACACCATATATTTT
CASSESGGEVGNTIYF
>.|TRBV18|.|TRBJ1-5
TGTGCCAGCTCAAGGGATTCTCTGGCGCCCCAGCATTTT
CASSRDSLAPQHF